This T cell receptor (beta chain) was sequenced for a study of T cells after somatic rescue of genetic block. Germline loops: CDR1 LGHNT, CDR2 FRNRAP. The CDR3 length is 15 residues. V lost 2 bases and J lost 1, with 9 bases in between. The protocol was immunoSEQ multiplex PCR, while the TCRdb copy is restricted to in-frame clones and leaves out a portion. The data show some 67,000 clones, about 90% seen once. This receptor was taken from a man aged 40-49 years. The chain links TRBV12-5 to TRBJ2-4, with D possibly matching TRBD2 (6 bases). The specimen sequenced was peripheral blood mononuclear cells (PBMCs). The CDR3 sequence: CASGLSREAKNIQYF. Here the CDR3 DNA reads TGTGCTAGTGGTTTGAGTCGGGAGGCCAAAAACATTCAGTACTTC.